Shown below are 7 T cell receptor beta chains from a single sample sequenced in a study of OX40 agonist ivuxolimab in advanced cancers. Library preparation used the immunoSEQ multiplex PCR assay. The table was pulled from immuneACCESS by TCRdb, which kept in-frame rearrangements only. Such tables lose some clones; where checked, under half of the loss comes from unresolved V genes, and the rest has no known cause. The sample contains about 100,000 clones, roughly four fifths of them found a single time. The biggest ten clones account for around 5% of the sample. The specimen comprised CD4+ or CD8+ T cells sorted from blood, sampled in a trial of the OX40 agonist ivuxolimab. These receptors were obtained from an adult with an advanced solid tumor such as melanoma, head and neck, liver or kidney cancer.

V is TRBV5-8 and J is TRBJ1-3, with D tentatively TRBD1 (5 bases). There are 13 residues in the CDR3. V lost 1 base and J lost 6, with 8 bases in between. Germline V gene sequence: CDR1 SGHTS, CDR2 YDEGEE. In nucleotides, the CDR3 is TGTGCCAGCAGCTTGTCCGGGACAAACACCATATATTTT. Translation: CASSLSGTNTIYF.

The J gene is TRBJ2-7, the V gene TRBV7-2; the D is unclear. Trimming pared 2 bases from V and 0 bases from J, leaving 5 bases between. The CDR3 runs 13 residues. The germline gives CDR1 SGHTA, CDR2 FQGNSA. The CDR3 nucleotides are TGTGCCAGCAGCTTAACAGACTCCTACGAGCAGTACTTC. This sequence encodes CASSLTDSYEQYF.

The chain carries TRBV5-8 and TRBJ2-1; D gene ambiguous. The V end lost 2 bases, the J end lost 13 bases, and 19 bases lay between the germline ends. The germline gives CDR1 SGHTS, CDR2 YDEGEE. This CDR3 comprises 14 residues. This chain's CDR3 is CASSLAGPQAYQFF. CDR3 DNA: TGTGCCAGCAGCTTAGCCGGCCCCCAGGCCTATCAGTTCTTC.

The chain is built from TRBV7-2 and TRBJ2-5; D could derive from TRBD1 or TRBD2 (5 bases each). The J call is uncertain, as TRBJ2-7 better fits the DNA end. This CDR3 has 14 residues. Germline assignment: CDR1 SGHTA and CDR2 FQGNSA. The CDR3 sequence: CASSLGGSGSEQYF. CDR3 DNA: TGTGCCAGCAGCTTAGGGGGGTCGGGCTCCGAGCAGTACTTC.

The chain uses TRBV18 and TRBJ2-2; no definite D call. V was cut by 1 base and J by 5 bases, with 14 bases left in between. The CDR3 runs 16 residues. Germline CDR1 KGHSH, CDR2 LQKENI. Here the CDR3 reads CASSPLSRFETGELFF. The CDR3 bases are TGTGCCAGCTCACCACTGTCTCGTTTTGAAACCGGGGAGCTGTTTTTT.

The genes are TRBV6-5 and TRBJ1-1; D is undetermined. V lost 5 bases and J lost 1, with 5 bases in between. Per germline, CDR1 MNHEY and CDR2 SVGAGI. This CDR3 contains 12 residues. CDR3 nucleotides: TGTGCCAGCAGTCAGAGGAACACTGAAGCTTTCTTT. As protein: CASSQRNTEAFF.

A remark on this clone: With a much larger clone just one base away, this may be a read error. The gene calls are TRBV6-5 and TRBJ1-3; unclear D gene. The CDR3 consists of 11 residues. Trimming stripped 6 bases from V and 4 bases from J, with 4 bases between. The germline V gene has CDR1 MNHEY and CDR2 SVGAGI. CDR3 sequence: CASRQGNTIYF. In DNA form, the CDR3 reads TGTGCCAGCAGACAAGGAAACACCATATATTTT.